This T cell receptor beta chain was sequenced during a study of cytomegalovirus exposure and HLA in healthy donors. This clone was seen a few times. Its antigen is unidentified. The CDR3 sequence is 14 residues long. The V end was cut by 3 bases, the J end by 1 base, with 10 bases between. CDR1 is GTSNPN, CDR2 SVGIG, per germline (reference sequence). PCR involved 60 Vbeta and 13 Jbeta primers. Assay: immunoSEQ multiplex PCR; the TCRdb copy retains only in-frame clones and omits some. The sample yields 170,000 or so clones, 78% seen once. Overall study findings and caveats: The analysis excluded some indistinguishable V segments, including TRBV6-2 and TRBV6-3.

The chain couples TRBV30 to TRBJ1-3, with D perhaps matching TRBD1 (5 bases). This TCR derives from a woman in her forties or fifties in good health and CMV-seropositive. Sequenced material: PBMCs. CDR3 protein: CAWSAGGSGNTIYF. The DNA for the CDR3 is TGTGCCTGGAGCGCTGGGGGGTCTGGAAACACCATATATTTT.